This T cell receptor beta chain was sequenced for a study of type 1 and type 2 diabetes patients (dated by TCRdb to 2016 to 2018). In terms of the full investigation: About 9 type 1 diabetes patients, a few type 2 diabetes patients and about six nondiabetic controls were recruited in China to form the cohort. Across the study, CD4+ and CD8+ T cells were positively selected from PBMCs by means of CD4 or CD8 MicroBeads on MACS columns. Paired-end sequencing of TCRbeta libraries was performed on Illumina HiSeq 2000 or MiSeq instruments. Type 2 diabetes patients served as a disease comparison group for the type 1 diabetes patients. Similar V gene usage was observed when roughly 20-cycle and roughly 25-cycle amplification were compared, suggesting similar primer efficiencies and random PCR bias. TCRbeta repertoires were profiled by high-throughput sequencing in the study to compare type 1 diabetes, type 2 diabetes and nondiabetic individuals. A total of fewer than 20 million paired-end reads were generated across the whole study. What the research found in general, with its limitations: In both CD4+ and CD8+ T cells, type 2 diabetes repertoires were highly diverse, with diversity significantly greater than that of type 1 diabetes repertoires. Age and gender were not matched between study groups, possibly biasing interpretation. Type 2 diabetes and control samples had highly correlated V and J gene usage patterns, with the correlation between samples averaging about 0.97. Because only a limited number of T2D and control samples were sequenced, some T1D-only HECs might also appear in more T2D or control samples. Only a few highly-expanded CD4+ clones (median one) were found in type 2 diabetes patients, and these clones made up a median approximately 4% of reads.

Worth noting for this clonotype: No cognate antigen has been identified for it. No much larger clonotype is one base removed from it; base qualities were not supplied.

Here V drops 5 bases and J drops 5 bases, and the junction holds 9 bases not matched to any gene. Spanning cysteine to phenylalanine, the CDR3 consists of 14 amino acids. The read is trimmed to its CDR3 DNA, 42 bases read in frame from base 1. Per the germline V gene, MNHEY is the CDR1 and SVGEGT is the CDR2. Standard classification criteria for type 1 or type 2 diabetes were met by all diabetic patients, and glucose and C-peptide were assessed by WHO-recommended methods. Donors with other autoimmune diseases or infections within the previous four weeks were excluded from participation. From each participant, ten milliliters of peripheral blood were collected. LymphoPrep density separation was used to isolate PBMCs. The listed sequencing device is Illumina MiSeq. For TCRbeta CDR3 amplification, the template was genomic DNA taken from the sorted T cell subsets. The TCRbeta CDR3 region was amplified by multiplex PCR with 30 forward and 13 reverse primers. PCR products were purified with AMPure XP beads, after which indices and adaptors were added in a second 25-cycle PCR. Before sequencing, the QIAquick Gel Extraction Kit was used to gel-purify the libraries. The original pipeline was this. FLASH was used to merge the paired-end reads, and IgBLAST was used to align the reads to IMGT V, D and J germline references. Reads with less than 70% alignment identity to germline references were removed, leaving 10 million to 14 million reads across the study. Following IMGT definitions, CDR3 boundaries, reading frame and productivity were assigned. Highly-expanded clones were defined as clones making up 1% or more of reads, and normalized Shannon entropy was used to measure diversity. Unpaired two-tailed t-tests were used to test group differences in Shannon entropy. The public reads were reanalyzed by TCRdb: fastp trimming at Q25, MiXCR alignment, in-frame beta chains only. Each record represents a unique CDR3 protein, reported with the most common genes and DNA among its rows. These V and J calls derive from TCRdb rather than the authors' analysis. The sample has 250,000 to 300,000 distinct CDR3 sequences on record, 47% of them singletons. The ten largest clones add up to approximately 13% of the sample.

The chain is encoded by TRBV6-2 or TRBV6-3 joined to TRBJ2-7, and 7 junctional nucleotides match TRBD1. The receptor was derived from a man between 18 and 35 years old with type 2 diabetes. Sequencing was done on a sample of peripheral blood mononuclear cells (PBMCs). This receptor has the CDR3 CASSHQGVYDEQYF. The DNA reads TGTGCCAGCAGTCATCAGGGGGTTTATGACGAGCAGTACTTC.